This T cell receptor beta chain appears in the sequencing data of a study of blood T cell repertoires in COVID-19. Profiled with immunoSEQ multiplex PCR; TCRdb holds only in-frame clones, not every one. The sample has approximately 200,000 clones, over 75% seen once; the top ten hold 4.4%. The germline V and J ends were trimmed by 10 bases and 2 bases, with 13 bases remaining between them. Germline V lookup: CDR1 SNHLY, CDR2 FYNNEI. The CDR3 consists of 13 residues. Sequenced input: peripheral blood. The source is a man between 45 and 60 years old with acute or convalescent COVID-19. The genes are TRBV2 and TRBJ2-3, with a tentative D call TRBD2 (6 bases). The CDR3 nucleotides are TGTGCCACAATAGCGGCTAACACAGATACGCAGTATTTT. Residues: CATIAANTDTQYF.